Following are 26 T cell receptor beta chains from one sample sequenced in a study of beta chain features in type 1 diabetes. Study-level findings and limits: TCRB CDR3s from Type 1 diabetes patients were moderately but significantly shorter in all four CD4+ subsets.

The isolated RNA, all of it, was reverse transcribed, so expressed TCRB transcripts were what got sequenced. Clones were read by immunoSEQ multiplex PCR, and TCRdb kept only the in-frame ones, dropping some. The table shows around 280,000 clones, with around 16% occurring only once. These receptors are not linked to any known antigen. The sample was naive CD4+ T cells from blood. These receptor sequences come from a man between 18 and 29 years old with type 1 diabetes.

The V call is TRBV28, the J call TRBJ2-3, with 8 bases matching TRBD2. The CDR3 is 16 residues long. After removal of 5 bases from V and 4 bases from J, the junction contained 11 bases not matched to a gene. From germline, CDR1 is MDHEN and CDR2 SYDVKM. The CDR3 is CASSGARTSWADTQYF. The CDR3 nucleotides are TGTGCCAGCAGTGGGGCCCGGACTAGCTGGGCAGATACGCAGTATTTT. The full variable domain, its missing parts supplied by reference TRBV28 and TRBJ2-3, is DVKVTQSSRYLVKRTGEKVFLECVQDMDHENMFWYRQDPGLGLRLIYFSYDVKMKEKGDIPEGYSVSREKKERFSLILESASTNQTSMYLCASSGARTSWADTQYFGPGTRLTVL.

This clone was picked up a small number of times. The chain is built from TRBV11-2 and TRBJ2-2; D may be TRBD2 (5 bases). CDR3 length: 14 residues. Trimming took off 5 bases at V and 4 bases at J, with 11 bases between the two ends. CDR1 and CDR2 (germline): SGHAT, FQNNGV. The CDR3 sequence: CASSVGLITGELFF. The CDR3 DNA reads TGTGCCAGCAGCGTAGGACTGATCACCGGGGAGCTGTTTTTT. The variable domain in full, completed from reference TRBV11-2 and TRBJ2-2, reads EAGVAQSPRYKIIEKRQSVAFWCNPISGHATLYWYQQILGQGPKLLIQFQNNGVVDDSQLPKDRFSAERLKGVDSTLKIQPAKLEDSAVYLCASSVGLITGELFFGEGSRLTVL.

This clone was picked up a small number of times. V usage is TRBV5-1 and J usage is TRBJ2-3; 11 nucleotides match TRBD2. The CDR3 spans 16 residues. Germline CDR1 SGHRS, CDR2 YFSETQ. Trimming cost V 4 bases and J 0 bases; bases outside gene matches: 4. CDR3 in DNA: TGCGCCAGCAGCGCACGACTAGCGGGGAGCACAGATACGCAGTATTTT. This translates into CASSARLAGSTDTQYF. Full variable domain (missing parts from reference TRBV5-1 and TRBJ2-3): KAGVTQTPRYLIKTRGQQVTLSCSPISGHRSVSWYQQTPGQGLQFLFEYFSETQRNKGNFPGRFSGRQFSNSRSEMNVSTLELGDSALYLCASSARLAGSTDTQYFGPGTRLTVL.

The rearrangement links TRBV4-1 to TRBJ2-5; tentative D call: TRBD1 (7 bases). V was cut by 1 base and J by 4 bases, with 16 bases left in between. The CDR3 spans 16 residues. From germline, CDR1 is MGHRA and CDR2 YSYEKL. The CDR3 nucleotides read TGCGCCAGCAGCCAAGGACAGGGAGGTGCTCGAGAGACCCAGTACTTC. The encoded protein is CASSQGQGGARETQYF.

V and J are TRBV28 and TRBJ2-1; tentatively, D is TRBD1 (5 bases). The CDR3 spans 15 residues. Germline V gene data show CDR1 as MDHEN and CDR2 as SYDVKM. V gave up 2 bases and J gave up 1 base, with 9 bases separating them. This CDR3 reads CASSLGAVSYNEQFF. The CDR3, as DNA: TGTGCCAGCAGTTTAGGGGCGGTTTCCTACAATGAGCAGTTCTTC.

This sequence joins TRBV7-9 and TRBJ2-1, with D unclear. The CDR3 totals 11 residues. CDR1 and CDR2 from the germline V gene are SEHNR and FQNEAQ (reference sequence). Trimming stripped 3 bases from V and 9 bases from J, with 6 bases between. CDR3 nucleotide sequence: TGTGCCAGCAGCTTCGGTGGTGAGCAGTTCTTC. Residues: CASSFGGEQFF.

This clone appeared a single time. V is TRBV6-5 and J is TRBJ1-6; 10 nucleotides match TRBD1. The ends lost 6 bases at V and 8 bases at J; junction bases unmatched: 7. The CDR3 sequence is 15 residues long. The germline CDR1 and CDR2 sequences are MNHEY and SVGAGI. CDR3 residues: CASRGGGQGDSPLHF. Written as DNA, the CDR3 is TGTGCCAGCAGGGGGGGAGGACAGGGGGATTCACCCCTCCACTTT.

V gene TRBV14 combines with J gene TRBJ2-7; TRBD2 matches at 9 bases. V lost 2 bases and J lost 3; bases outside the gene matches: 5. The CDR3 has 15 amino acids. Germline CDR1 reads SGHDN; CDR2 reads FVKESK. Here the CDR3 DNA reads TGTGCCAGCAGCCAACGTGGGCGGGAGGGCTACGAGCAGTACTTC. It encodes CASSQRGREGYEQYF.

This clone was detected a few times. This chain links TRBV19 with TRBJ2-1; 8 bases are shared with TRBD2. The J segment lost 6 bases and the V segment lost 4 bases, leaving 8 bases of the junction unmatched. Germline assignment: CDR1 LNHDA and CDR2 SQIVND (reference sequence). The CDR3 is 15 residues long. CDR3 loop: CASSNSGRGGNEQFF. CDR3 sequence (DNA): TGTGCCAGTAGTAATTCAGGCCGGGGGGGCAATGAGCAGTTCTTC. The complete variable domain, with remaining parts taken from reference TRBV19 and TRBJ2-1, reads DGGITQSPKYLFRKEGQNVTLSCEQNLNHDAMYWYRQDPGQGLRLIYYSQIVNDFQKGDIAEGYSVSREKKESFPLTVTSAQKNPTAFYLCASSNSGRGGNEQFFGPGTRLTVL.

V gene TRBV5-1 combines with J gene TRBJ2-7, with TRBD1 as a possible D gene (6 bases). The CDR3 runs to 9 residues. Germline CDR1 is SGHRS and CDR2 is YFSETQ. Trimming removed 9 bases at V and 6 bases at J, with 7 bases between. CDR3 nucleotides: TGCGCCATACAGGGCGAGCAGTACTTC. It is translated as CAIQGEQYF.

The chain has TRBV10-1 and TRBJ2-1, with 7 bases fitting TRBD1. Germline V lookup: CDR1 WNHNN, CDR2 SYGVQD (reference sequence). The CDR3 sequence is 15 residues long. V was pared by 3 bases and J by 4 bases, with 6 bases of the junction left unmatched. The DNA of the CDR3 is TGCGCCAGCAGTGACTGGGGACAGCATTACAATGAGCAGTTCTTC. Residues: CASSDWGQHYNEQFF.

The chain joins TRBV28 to TRBJ2-5; D might be TRBD2 (5 bases). Deletions cut 10 bases from V and 5 bases from J, with 8 bases between. The CDR3 is made up of 10 amino acids. The V gene's germline CDR1 is MDHEN and CDR2 SYDVKM. CDR3 region: CATRGETQYF. CDR3 sequence (DNA): TGTGCCACCCGAGGGGAGACCCAGTACTTC.

The CDR3 nucleotides read TGTGCCAGCAGTTACACCAGGACTAGTGACATTCAGTACTTC. Translated: CASSYTRTSDIQYF. The rearrangement joins TRBV6-5 to TRBJ2-4; TRBD2 aligns across 7 bases. J lost 8 bases, V lost 2 bases, and 6 bases had no gene match. Germline V gives CDR1 MNHEY, CDR2 SVGAGI. CDR3 length equals 14 residues.

There are a few counts of this clone. The rearrangement links TRBV5-4 to TRBJ2-3, with D possibly TRBD1 on 6 matching bases. The CDR3 sequence is 13 residues long. V lost 3 bases and J 6 bases, leaving 11 bases between the germline ends. Germline V lookup: CDR1 SGHNT, CDR2 YYREEE (reference sequence). The CDR3 coding sequence is TGTGCCAGCAGCTCCCAGCAGGGGGATACGCAGTATTTT. It codes for CASSSQQGDTQYF.

This clone was detected only a few times. The V call is TRBV9, the J call TRBJ2-5, with D unclear. Trimming removed 2 bases from V and 2 bases from J, with 10 bases in between. This CDR3 contains 14 residues. Germline CDR1 SGDLS, CDR2 YYNGEE. The CDR3 is CASSVSSNQETQYF. CDR3 sequence (DNA): TGTGCCAGCAGCGTTTCGAGCAATCAAGAGACCCAGTACTTC. The full variable domain, completed using reference TRBV9 and TRBJ2-5, is DSGVTQTPKHLITATGQRVTLRCSPRSGDLSVYWYQQSLDQGLQFLIQYYNGEERAKGNILERFSAQQFPDLHSELNLSSLELGDSALYFCASSVSSNQETQYFGPGTRLLVL.

This clone was seen only a few times. The J gene is TRBJ1-2, the V gene TRBV29-1, with 11 bases fitting TRBD1. The CDR3 sequence is 12 residues long. V lost 7 bases to trimming and J lost 7 bases; unmatched junction nucleotides: 5. CDR1 is SQVTM and CDR2 is ANQGSEA in the germline V gene. The CDR3 loop is CSAGQGASGYTF. DNA of the CDR3: TGCAGCGCAGGACAGGGGGCAAGTGGCTACACCTTC.

The chain recombines TRBV7-9 with TRBJ2-7; D uncertain. This CDR3 spans 13 amino acids. The V end lost 1 base, the J end lost 3 bases, and 7 bases lay between the germline ends. CDR1 is SEHNR and CDR2 is FQNEAQ in the germline V gene (reference sequence). In DNA form, the CDR3 reads TGTGCCAGCAGCTTAGTGGCCAGCTACGAGCAGTACTTC. Protein: CASSLVASYEQYF.

The rearrangement links TRBV7-9 to TRBJ1-5; D might be TRBD1 (5 bases). V was cut by 5 bases and J by 0 bases, with 11 bases left in between. CDR3 length: 15 amino acids. Per the germline V gene, CDR1 is SEHNR and CDR2 is FQNEAQ (reference sequence). DNA for the CDR3: TGTGCCAGCAGCCCCGGACACCTTAGCAATCAGCCCCAGCATTTT. This codes for CASSPGHLSNQPQHF.

This clone came up a few times. Other DNA sequences in the sample encode the same CDR3. CDR3 nucleotide sequence: TGTGCCAGCAGCTTAGGTCAGGGTTATGGCTACACCTTC. Translation: CASSLGQGYGYTF. The chain uses TRBV7-2 and TRBJ1-2, with a weak D call TRBD1 (5 bases). V was shortened by 1 base and J by 5 bases, with 8 bases between the two germline ends. Germline V gives CDR1 SGHTA, CDR2 FQGNSA. The CDR3 runs 13 residues.

This chain connects TRBV9 to TRBJ2-5; D gene uncertain. This CDR3 comprises 14 residues. V was shortened by 0 bases and J by 1 base, with 7 bases between the two germline ends. Germline V lookup: CDR1 SGDLS, CDR2 YYNGEE. The chain's CDR3 is CASSVGGSQETQYF. CDR3 nucleotide sequence: TGTGCCAGCAGCGTAGGCGGTAGCCAAGAGACCCAGTACTTC. The variable domain in full, with the rest retrieved from reference TRBV9 and TRBJ2-5, is DSGVTQTPKHLITATGQRVTLRCSPRSGDLSVYWYQQSLDQGLQFLIQYYNGEERAKGNILERFSAQQFPDLHSELNLSSLELGDSALYFCASSVGGSQETQYFGPGTRLLVL.

This clone has more than one count but fewer than ten. The chain links TRBV25-1 to TRBJ2-5; 8 bases match TRBD2. CDR1 MGHDK and CDR2 SYGVNS come from the germline V gene. The V gene end was trimmed by 4 bases and the J gene end by 1 base; junction bases not matched to a gene: 11. The CDR3 contains 17 residues. The CDR3 nucleotides are TGTGCCAGCAGTGTCAATAGCGGGGTCGTCTCCCAAGAGACCCAGTACTTC. Its translation is CASSVNSGVVSQETQYF.

J is TRBJ1-6 and V is TRBV30; TRBD1 aligns across 7 bases. The germline gives CDR1 GTSNPN, CDR2 SVGIG (reference sequence). This CDR3 has 15 residues. V was clipped by 4 bases and J by 11 bases; unmatched bases: 14. The CDR3 here is CAWKLLTGVGTPLHF. The CDR3 DNA reads TGTGCCTGGAAACTTCTTACAGGGGTCGGGACACCCCTCCACTTT.

This clone was counted between two and nine times. The chain uses TRBV27 and TRBJ2-5; 9 bases line up with TRBD2. After removal of 2 bases from V and 6 bases from J, the junction contained 7 bases not matched to a gene. The CDR3 loop spans 15 amino acids. CDR1 and CDR2 from the germline V gene are MNHEY and SMNVEV (reference sequence). CDR3 residues: CASSLSLSGRKTQYF. The DNA for the CDR3 is TGTGCCAGCAGTTTAAGTCTCAGCGGGAGGAAGACCCAGTACTTC.

The rearrangement links TRBV18 to TRBJ2-7; D gene unclear. Germline lookup yields CDR1 KGHSH and CDR2 LQKENI. Trimming pared 3 bases from V and 2 bases from J, leaving 8 bases between. The CDR3 is made up of 13 amino acids. The CDR3 DNA sequence: TGTGCCAGCTCACCCCAAACTCCCTACGAGCAGTACTTC. Protein: CASSPQTPYEQYF.

J is TRBJ1-5 and V is TRBV7-9; no definite D call. CDR1 and CDR2 from the germline V gene are SEHNR and FQNEAQ (reference sequence). The CDR3 has 12 residues. Trimming took 1 base from V and 8 from J, leaving 6 bases between them. The CDR3 protein is CASSLEREPQHF. As DNA, the CDR3 is TGTGCCAGCAGCTTAGAGAGGGAGCCCCAGCATTTT.

J is TRBJ2-7 and V is TRBV28, with 7 positions matching TRBD1. Germline CDR1 is MDHEN and CDR2 is SYDVKM. The CDR3 totals 15 residues. V trimming: 5 bases; J trimming: 3 bases; junction bases outside the gene matches: 10. Here the CDR3 DNA reads TGTGCCAGCAGTCAACTGGACAGGTCATACTACGAGCAGTACTTC. Translation: CASSQLDRSYYEQYF.